This entry describes one TCR beta chain. From the RT-PCR reads, TCRdb called clonotypes with MiXCR, one entry per CDR3 protein. The data hold tens of thousands of distinct CDR3 sequences, with less than 70% observed a single time. The sample is drawn from a study of yellow fever vaccine responses in identical twins. The ends lost 0 bases at V and 5 bases at J; junction bases unmatched: 9. The CDR3 spans 16 residues. CDR1 and CDR2 from the germline V gene are KGHSH and LQKENI. The source is a woman between 18 and 29 years old who received the yellow fever vaccine. The rearrangement joins TRBV18 to TRBJ2-7, with 8 positions matching TRBD2. Sequencing used T cells from blood (PBMCs), unsorted or a sorted subset (not recorded which), obtained before or after yellow fever vaccination (not recorded which). The chain's CDR3 is CASSPPAPGGPHEQYF. As DNA, the CDR3 is TGTGCCAGCTCACCACCTGCCCCGGGAGGGCCGCACGAGCAGTACTTC. Full variable domain (missing parts from reference TRBV18 and TRBJ2-7): NAGVMQNPRHLVRRRGQEARLRCSPMKGHSHVYWYRQLPEEGLKFMVYLQKENIIDESGMPKERFSAEFPKEGPSILRIQQVVRGDSAAYFCASSPPAPGGPHEQYFGPGTRLTVT.